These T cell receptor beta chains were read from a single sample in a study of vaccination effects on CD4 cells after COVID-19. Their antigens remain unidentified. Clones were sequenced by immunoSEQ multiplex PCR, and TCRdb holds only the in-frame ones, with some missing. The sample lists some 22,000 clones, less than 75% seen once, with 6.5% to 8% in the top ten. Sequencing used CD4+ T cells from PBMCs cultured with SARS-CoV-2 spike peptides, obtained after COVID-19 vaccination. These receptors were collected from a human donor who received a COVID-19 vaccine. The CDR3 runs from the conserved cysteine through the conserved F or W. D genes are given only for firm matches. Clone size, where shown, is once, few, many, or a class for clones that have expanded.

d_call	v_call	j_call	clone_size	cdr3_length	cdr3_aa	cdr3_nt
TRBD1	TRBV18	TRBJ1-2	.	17	CASSPFGGTGGKGGYTF	TGTGCCAGCTCACCGTTCGGGGGGACAGGGGGCAAAGGTGGCTACACCTTC
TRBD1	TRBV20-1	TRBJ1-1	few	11	CSARVRGRDLF	TGCAGTGCTAGAGTCAGGGGGCGCGACCTCTTT
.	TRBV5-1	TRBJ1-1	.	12	CASGDGGTEAFF	TGCGCCAGCGGAGACGGGGGTACTGAAGCTTTCTTT
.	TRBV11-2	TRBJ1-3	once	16	CASSLYVKSSGNTIYF	TGTGCCAGCAGCTTATACGTCAAGTCCTCTGGAAACACCATATATTTT
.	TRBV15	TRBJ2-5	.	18	CATSRESLSSRPEETQYF	TGTGCCACCAGCAGAGAAAGCCTTTCGTCCAGGCCAGAAGAGACCCAGTACTTC
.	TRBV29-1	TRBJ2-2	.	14	CSVEEYRDTGELFF	TGCAGCGTTGAAGAATACAGGGATACCGGGGAGCTGTTTTTT
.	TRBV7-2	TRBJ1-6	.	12	CASSLELPPLHF	TGTGCCAGCAGCTTAGAACTCCCACCCCTCCACTTT
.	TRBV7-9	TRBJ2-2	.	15	CASSSRIFGSGELFF	TGTGCCAGCAGCTCCCGGATCTTTGGGTCCGGGGAGCTGTTTTTT
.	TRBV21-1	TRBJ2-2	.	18	CASSKFKMGPHNTGELFF	TGTGCCAGCAGCAAATTTAAAATGGGACCGCACAACACCGGGGAGCTGTTTTTT
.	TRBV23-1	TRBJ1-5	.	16	CASTGLDRVSNQPQHF	TGCGCCAGCACCGGCTTGGACCGGGTTAGCAATCAGCCCCAGCATTTT
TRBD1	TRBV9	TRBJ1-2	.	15	CASSLSVQGADGYTF	TGTGCCAGCAGCCTTAGCGTACAGGGGGCGGATGGCTACACCTTC
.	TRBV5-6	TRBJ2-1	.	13	CASSLAVNNEQFF	TGTGCCAGCAGCTTGGCCGTTAACAATGAGCAGTTCTTC
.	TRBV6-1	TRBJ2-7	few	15	CASSELGSSSYEQYF	TGTGCCAGCAGTGAATTGGGCAGTTCCTCCTACGAGCAGTACTTC
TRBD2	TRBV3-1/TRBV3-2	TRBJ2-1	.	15	CASSERGLANNEQFF	TGTGCCAGCAGCGAGAGGGGACTAGCTAACAATGAGCAGTTCTTC
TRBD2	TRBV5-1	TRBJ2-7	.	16	CASRPSGGAVLAEQYF	TGCGCCAGCAGGCCTAGCGGGGGGGCCGTCCTGGCCGAGCAGTACTTC
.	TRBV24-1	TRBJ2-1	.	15	CATSDTTGTSNEQFF	TGTGCCACCAGTGATACAACCGGGACCAGCAATGAGCAGTTCTTC
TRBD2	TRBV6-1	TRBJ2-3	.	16	CASSERTSGVSDTQYF	TGTGCCAGCAGTGAGAGGACTAGCGGGGTCTCAGATACGCAGTATTTT
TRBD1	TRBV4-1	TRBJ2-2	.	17	CASLDPPGGKDTGELFF	TGCGCCAGCCTTGACCCCCCAGGGGGTAAGGACACCGGGGAGCTGTTTTTT
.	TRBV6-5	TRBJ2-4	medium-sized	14	CASSYSGGGNIQYF	TGTGCCAGCAGTTACTCAGGGGGGGGAAACATTCAGTACTTC
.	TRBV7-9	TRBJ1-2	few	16	CASSLAQTRSNYGYTF	TGTGCCAGCAGCTTAGCACAGACACGGTCTAACTATGGCTACACCTTC
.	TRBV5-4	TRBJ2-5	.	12	CASSFNPETQYF	TGTGCCAGCAGCTTTAATCCCGAGACCCAGTACTTC
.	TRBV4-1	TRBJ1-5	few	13	CASSQDLGQPQHF	TGCGCCAGCAGCCAAGATCTTGGGCAGCCCCAGCATTTT
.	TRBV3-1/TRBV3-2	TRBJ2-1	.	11	CASSLWDEQFF	TGTGCCAGCAGCCTTTGGGATGAGCAGTTCTTC
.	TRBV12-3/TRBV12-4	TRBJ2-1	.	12	CASRAHYNEQFF	TGTGCCAGCAGAGCCCACTACAATGAGCAGTTCTTC
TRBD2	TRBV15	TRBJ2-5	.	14	CATSNRGGGETQYF	TGTGCCACCAGCAATCGCGGGGGAGGGGAAACCCAGTACTTC
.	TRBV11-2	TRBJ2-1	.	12	CASSSRYNEQFF	TGTGCCAGCAGCTCTCGCTACAATGAGCAGTTCTTC
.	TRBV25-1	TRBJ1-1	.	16	CASSERYNQGATEAFF	TGTGCCAGCAGTGAACGATATAACCAAGGGGCCACTGAAGCTTTCTTT
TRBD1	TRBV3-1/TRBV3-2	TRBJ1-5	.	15	CASSQGQVLGEPQHF	TGTGCCAGCAGCCAGGGACAGGTCCTCGGGGAGCCCCAGCATTTT
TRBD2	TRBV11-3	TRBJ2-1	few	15	CASSLGPGGINEQFF	TGTGCCAGCAGCTTAGGGCCGGGAGGGATCAATGAGCAGTTCTTC
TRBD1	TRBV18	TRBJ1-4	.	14	CASSNAGGNEKLFF	TGTGCCAGCTCAAATGCAGGGGGAAATGAAAAACTGTTTTTT
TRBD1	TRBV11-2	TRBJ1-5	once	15	CASSLTSGGAQPQHF	TGTGCCAGCAGCTTAACCTCAGGGGGGGCTCAGCCCCAGCATTTT
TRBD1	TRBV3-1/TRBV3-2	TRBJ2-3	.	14	CASSPRTGPDTQYF	TGTGCCAGCAGCCCTCGGACAGGGCCAGATACGCAGTATTTT
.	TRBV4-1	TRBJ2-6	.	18	CASSQDGEGAEGANVLTF	TGCGCCAGCAGCCAAGATGGGGAGGGGGCAGAAGGGGCCAACGTCCTGACTTTC
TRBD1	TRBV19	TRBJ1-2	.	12	CASQGGGSGYTF	TGTGCCAGCCAAGGAGGGGGCTCAGGCTACACCTTC
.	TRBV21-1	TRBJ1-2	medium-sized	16	CASSKKRGVRYYGYTF	TGTGCCAGCAGCAAAAAGAGGGGGGTGCGCTACTATGGCTACACCTTC
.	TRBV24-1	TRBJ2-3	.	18	CATSDSRSVFWERNTQYF	TGTGCCACCAGTGATTCACGGTCGGTATTCTGGGAGAGAAATACGCAGTATTTT
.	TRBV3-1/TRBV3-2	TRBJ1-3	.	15	CASSQLEGSGNTIYF	TGTGCCAGCAGCCAATTAGAGGGCTCTGGAAACACCATATATTTT
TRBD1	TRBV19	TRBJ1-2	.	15	CASSAGTGNFDGYTF	TGTGCCAGTAGTGCCGGGACAGGGAATTTCGATGGCTACACCTTC
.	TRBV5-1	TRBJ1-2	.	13	CASSPLGSYGYTF	TGCGCCAGCAGCCCCCTAGGATCCTATGGCTACACCTTC
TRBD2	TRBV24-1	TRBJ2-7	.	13	CATAAGGSYEQYF	TGTGCCACCGCAGCGGGGGGAAGCTACGAGCAGTACTTC
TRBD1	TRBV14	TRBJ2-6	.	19	CASSQDLTGGRNWANVLTF	TGTGCCAGCAGCCAAGATCTAACAGGGGGGAGGAACTGGGCCAACGTCCTGACTTTC